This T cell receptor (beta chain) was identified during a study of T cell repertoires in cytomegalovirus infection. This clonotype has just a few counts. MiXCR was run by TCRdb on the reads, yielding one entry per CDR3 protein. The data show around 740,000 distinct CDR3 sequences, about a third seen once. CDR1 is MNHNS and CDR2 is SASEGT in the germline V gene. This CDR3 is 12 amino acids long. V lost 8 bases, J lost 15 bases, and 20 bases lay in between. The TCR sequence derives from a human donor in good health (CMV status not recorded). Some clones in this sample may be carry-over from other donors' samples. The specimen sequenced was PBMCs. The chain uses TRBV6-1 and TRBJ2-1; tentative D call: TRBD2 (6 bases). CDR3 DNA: TGTGCCAGCGCAGCAGCGGGCGGTCAGCGGTTCTTC. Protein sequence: CASAAAGGQRFF.